This T cell receptor beta chain came from a study of T-cell memory formation after mild COVID-19 (dated by TCRdb to 2020 to 2022). Regarding the research as a whole: TCR sequence clusters from the two donors were largely donor specific. In a couple of donors, T-cell clones that expanded and contracted after mild COVID-19 were tracked by sequencing TCRalpha and TCRbeta repertoires over time. Two young, previously healthy adult volunteers, one female and one male, were included in the cohort.

Paper-wide results and their limitations: Some responding clones were found in pre-infection memory, which suggests that pre-existing cross-reactive memory T cells took part in the SARS-CoV-2 response. The study included only a couple of mild cases, and larger cohorts that include severe cases with pre-infection samples were judged to be necessary. SARS-CoV-2 specificity of the second-wave clones peaking on day 37 was not confirmed. Contracting CD4+ clones were found mainly in CM and EM memory subsets, while CD8+ clones were enriched in EMRA. Clones that contracted from day 15 to 85 showed balanced CD4/CD8 phenotypes, whereas a second wave of clones that expanded from day 15 to 37 leaned towards CD4+.

Sequencing instrument: Illumina NovaSeq 6000. Using 5'RACE with constant-segment primers, TCRalpha and TCRbeta cDNA libraries were constructed, with sample barcodes and unique molecular identifiers added in the process. RNA was extracted from every sample with Trizol reagent. Amplification of the libraries took two PCR steps, and the second step added a second sample barcode plus Illumina TruSeq adapters. Libraries were sequenced on an Illumina NovaSeq with 2 x 150 bp paired-end reads. The study's processing was this. Reads were demultiplexed and collapsed into UMI-guided consensus sequences with migec v1.2.7. Using mixcr v2.1.11, UMI consensuses were aligned to TRA and TRB V and J templates and then assembled into clonotypes. A clonotype was counted as expanded or contracted only if both edgeR and NoisET called the change significant, with noise models trained on biological replicates. edgeR calls used a false discovery rate-adjusted p below 0.01 and a log2 fold-change threshold of 1. As an exploratory analysis of dynamics, PCA with hierarchical clustering was applied to max-normalized trajectories of the 1000 most abundant clonotypes. Separately sequenced CD4+ and CD8+ repertoires were used to assign a CD4 or CD8 phenotype to each responding clone. TCRdb reprocessing: public reads trimmed at Q25 with fastp, clones called with MiXCR, in-frame beta chains kept. Rows are unified per CDR3 protein, each entry keeping the most common DNA and genes. These V and J calls originate from TCRdb's pipeline instead of the authors' own analysis. Recorded for this sample are around 150,000 distinct CDR3 sequences; around 10% of them occurred a single time. The ten largest account for roughly 3.8% of the sample.

Ficoll-Paque density gradient centrifugation was used to isolate PBMCs. Inclusive of the bounding cysteine and phenylalanine, the CDR3 is 13 residues long. Solely the CDR3 DNA is kept, with 39 bases framed from the first base. The germline V gene gives CDR1 as KGHDR and CDR2 as SFDVKD. V sheds 3 bases and J sheds 0 bases, leaving 3 bases between their ends. This clonotype was counted at least ten times. Its antigen specificity is not known. There are no base qualities to consult, and no much larger clone falls within one base. Recombination joined TRBV24-1 with TRBJ2-3, with no confident D gene call. The receptor's source is a man aged 18 to 30 who had mild COVID-19 (a few samples of this study predate the infection). The sample titles of this study are shuffled in the database, so cell type and time point are left out; the donor was told from shared clones. Sequenced input: PBMCs or a T cell subset sorted from them (not recorded which). CDR3 sequence: CATSDGSTDTQYF. The nucleotides read TGTGCCACCAGTGATGGGAGCACAGATACGCAGTATTTT.